These 29 T cell receptor beta chains were sequenced from one sample in a study of prognosis after radiotherapy for stage I lung cancer. Multiplex PCR in two rounds served to amplify TCR beta CDR3 from genomic DNA. Primers specific to each TRBV and TRBJ gene drove first-round PCR. TCRdb re-called the multiplex PCR reads with MiXCR, one entry per CDR3 protein. This sample yields more than 11,000 distinct CDR3 sequences, of which 25% to 40% are seen a single time; about 27% belongs to the top ten. The material sequenced was PBMCs, taken before or after stereotactic body radiation therapy (not recorded which). These receptors all stem from a donor older than 45 with non-small cell lung cancer.

This clonotype was detected many times. The V call is TRBV6-1, the J call TRBJ2-3, with TRBD2 matching 7 bases. The CDR3 consists of 13 residues. V dropped 9 bases and J dropped 2; count of bases not matched to a gene: 5. CDR1 is MNHNS, CDR2 SASEGT, per germline. CDR3 in amino acids: CASAGVDTDTQYF. The CDR3 nucleotides read TGTGCCAGTGCGGGGGTGGACACAGATACGCAGTATTTT.

This clonotype was recorded at least ten times. The rearrangement uses TRBV25-1 and TRBJ1-1, with D uncertain. V was trimmed by 7 bases and J by 0 bases, leaving 9 bases between them. CDR3 size: 13 residues. The V gene's germline CDR1 is MGHDK and CDR2 SYGVNS. CDR3 sequence (DNA): TGTGCCAGCATAAACGCTCTGAACACTGAAGCTTTCTTT. Residues: CASINALNTEAFF.

As for this clonotype: At one end, the junction sequence differs from germline, possibly due to a read error. The J gene is TRBJ2-2, the V gene TRBV6-1; TRBD2 matches 9 bases. CDR3 size: 17 residues. Looked up from germline, CDR1 is MNHNS and CDR2 is SASEGT. The CDR3 protein is CASSFSGSATGTGELFF. Written as DNA, the CDR3 is TGTGCCAGCAGCTTTAGCGGGAGCGCCACCGGGACCGGCGAGCTGTTTTTT.

There are many counts of this clonotype. The gene calls are TRBV5-8 and TRBJ2-3; 9 bases line up with TRBD2. Trimming took 2 bases from V and 2 from J; bases not matched to a gene: 3. This CDR3 region has 15 residues. CDR1 is SGHTS, CDR2 YDEGEE, per germline. The DNA for the CDR3 is TGTGCCAGCAGCTTTAGCGGGGGACACACAGATACGCAGTATTTT. Amino acid sequence: CASSFSGGHTDTQYF.

The rearrangement uses TRBV28 and TRBJ1-2, with unresolved D. V lost 7 bases, J lost 6 bases, and 21 bases lay in between. CDR3 length: 15 amino acids. The germline gives CDR1 MDHEN, CDR2 SYDVKM. CDR3 nucleotide sequence: TGTGCCAGCACCATCAAAGGCGGCGGGTTAAATGGCTACACCTTC. This codes for CASTIKGGGLNGYTF.

Relative to its sample, this clonotype is medium-sized (0.01 to 0.1%). This rearrangement joins TRBV2 to TRBJ1-5, with D perhaps TRBD1 (5 bases). Germline loops: CDR1 SNHLY, CDR2 FYNNEI. V dropped 5 bases and J dropped 0 bases, with 11 bases sitting between them. CDR3 length: 15 amino acids. Written as DNA, the CDR3 is TGTGCCAGCAGTCCGGGGGGGGATAGCAATCAGCCCCAGCATTTT. Its translation: CASSPGGDSNQPQHF.

By share, this clonotype counts as medium-sized. The chain carries TRBV28 and TRBJ2-7; tentative D call: TRBD2 (5 bases). Trimming took 7 bases from V and 6 from J, leaving 16 bases between them. The CDR3 has 13 residues. CDR1 is MDHEN and CDR2 is SYDVKM in the germline V gene. The CDR3 sequence is CASTPRTLGEQYF. The CDR3, as DNA: TGTGCCAGCACCCCCCGGACTCTCGGCGAGCAGTACTTC.

By share, this clonotype ranks as medium-sized (0.01 to 0.1%). This chain connects TRBV7-3 to TRBJ2-3; TRBD2 might be the D (5 bases). Trimming took 1 base from V and 2 from J, leaving 10 bases between them. Germline V gene data show CDR1 as SGHTA and CDR2 as FQGTGA. The CDR3 covers 15 residues. The CDR3 DNA reads as TGTGCCAGCAGCTTAAATCGGGGATTCACAGATACGCAGTATTTT. It codes for CASSLNRGFTDTQYF.

This clonotype has ten or more counts. This chain joins TRBV20-1 and TRBJ1-2; D uncertain. V was cut by 1 base and J by 4 bases, with 13 bases left in between. This CDR3 contains 14 residues. Germline V gene lookup returns CDR1 DFQATT and CDR2 SNEGSKA (reference sequence). The CDR3 DNA sequence: TGCAGTGCTAGAGGCGGTGGGGTAGGCTATGGCTACACCTTC. This gives the protein CSARGGGVGYGYTF.

At least ten counts were recorded for this clonotype. The chain combines TRBV19 with TRBJ1-1, with a weak D call TRBD1 (5 bases). The CDR3 has 15 residues. Germline CDR1 and CDR2: LNHDA and SQIVND (reference sequence). V lost 3 bases to trimming and J lost 7 bases, with 18 bases between them. The CDR3 spells CASSISGQGLYEAFF. The CDR3 DNA reads as TGTGCCAGTAGTATTTCTGGGCAGGGACTTTATGAAGCTTTCTTT.

This clonotype was detected only a few times. A much larger clonotype is one base distant, so this may be a read error. The chain has TRBV18 and TRBJ2-1, with no clear D. The CDR3 contains 15 residues. Germline V lookup: CDR1 KGHSH, CDR2 LQKENI. CDR3 sequence: CASSPRTPSYNERFF. As DNA, the CDR3 is TGTGCCAGCTCACCACGGACCCCTTCCTACAATGAGCGGTTCTTC. Based on the CDR3 plus reference TRBV18 and TRBJ2-1, the full variable domain is NAGVMQNPRHLVRRRGQEARLRCSPMKGHSHVYWYRQLPEEGLKFMVYLQKENIIDESGMPKERFSAEFPKEGPSILRIQQVVRGDSAAYFCASSPRTPSYNERFFGPGTRLTVL.

This clonotype was seen at least ten times. V is TRBV19 and J is TRBJ2-7; weak D call: TRBD1 (6 bases). V lost 5 bases, J lost 1 base, and 9 bases lay in between. CDR1 and CDR2 from the germline V gene are LNHDA and SQIVND (reference sequence). The CDR3 loop spans 13 amino acids. CDR3 coding DNA: TGTGCCAGTAGTGGGGGACAATCCTACGAGCAGTACTTC. Protein product: CASSGGQSYEQYF.

Notes on this clonotype: A read error may account for a junction end that differs from germline. The chain carries TRBV20-1 and TRBJ1-5; D is uncertain. The CDR3 is made up of 15 amino acids. Germline values: CDR1 DFQATT, CDR2 SNEGSKA (reference sequence). The DNA of the CDR3 is TGCATTGCTCGCCCCGTGGGCAGTAGCAATCAGCCCCAGCATTTT. Translated, it gives CIARPVGSSNQPQHF.

This clonotype was counted at least ten times. J is TRBJ2-7 and V is TRBV5-1; D remains ambiguous. Trimming took 0 bases from V and 4 from J, leaving 5 bases between them. The CDR3 loop spans 12 amino acids. Germline V lookup: CDR1 SGHRS, CDR2 YFSETQ. This CDR3 is CASSLGQYEQYF. In nucleotides, the CDR3 is TGCGCCAGCAGCTTGGGCCAATACGAGCAGTACTTC.

This clonotype was recorded at least ten times. The chain has TRBV20-1 and TRBJ2-1; 13 nucleotides line up with TRBD2. The germline V gene has CDR1 DFQATT and CDR2 SNEGSKA (reference sequence). V was clipped by 1 base and J by 6 bases; unmatched bases: 6. The length of the CDR3 is 16 residues. This CDR3 is CSARGPGLAGVNEQFF. The CDR3 region has the DNA TGCAGTGCTAGAGGCCCCGGACTAGCGGGAGTCAATGAGCAGTTCTTC.

This clonotype came up many times. J is TRBJ1-3 and V is TRBV7-9; 7 nucleotides align to TRBD1. The germline CDR1 and CDR2 sequences are SEHNR and FQNEAQ (reference sequence). The CDR3 consists of 14 residues. The ends lost 3 bases at V and 4 bases at J; junction bases unmatched: 3. Written as DNA, the CDR3 is TGTGCCAGCAGCTTGAGACAGGGAGGAAACACCATATATTTT. This translates into CASSLRQGGNTIYF.

The chain couples TRBV7-8 to TRBJ1-3; tentative D call: TRBD1 (6 bases). Germline CDR1 reads SGHVS; CDR2 reads FQNEAQ. V lost 5 bases and J 11 bases, leaving 16 bases between the germline ends. CDR3 length: 13 amino acids. CDR3 coding DNA: TGTGCCAGCAGCCATGCACAGGGTGACGCCATATATTTT. It codes for CASSHAQGDAIYF.

This clonotype was observed many times. The chain couples TRBV6-1 to TRBJ2-1; 10 bases are shared with TRBD2. CDR1 and CDR2 (germline): MNHNS, SASEGT. The length of the CDR3 is 16 residues. V was pared by 5 bases and J by 7 bases, with 11 bases of the junction left unmatched. The CDR3 protein is CASSYVASGSMNEQFF. DNA of the CDR3: TGTGCCAGCAGTTACGTCGCTAGCGGGAGTATGAATGAGCAGTTCTTC.

V and J are TRBV7-3 and TRBJ2-3, with TRBD2 identical over 9 bases. This CDR3 region has 16 residues. The germline V gene has CDR1 SGHTA and CDR2 FQGTGA. V shed 5 bases and J 4 bases; nucleotides not matched to a gene: 10. CDR3 DNA: TGTGCCAGCAGCCCCAGCGGGGGGCACCCCCCAGATACGCAGTATTTT. Its protein is CASSPSGGHPPDTQYF.

The chain combines TRBV12-3 or TRBV12-4 with TRBJ1-4; tentatively, D is TRBD1 (6 bases). V was pared by 9 bases and J by 4 bases, with 15 bases between. The CDR3 covers 14 residues. In DNA form, the CDR3 reads TGTGCCAGTTTTAGGACAGTACTTAATGAAAAACTGTTTTTT. It is translated as CASFRTVLNEKLFF.

The sample holds many counts of this clonotype. The rearrangement uses TRBV5-4 and TRBJ1-6; no firm D call. The CDR3 is 16 residues long. Germline CDR1 is SGHNT and CDR2 is YYREEE (reference sequence). The ends were cut back, 0 bases at V and 0 bases at J, with 7 bases in the middle. CDR3 in DNA: TGTGCCAGCAGCTTGGAACGGACCTCCTATAATTCACCCCTCCACTTT. It yields the protein CASSLERTSYNSPLHF.

The J gene is TRBJ2-7, the V gene TRBV29-1; weak D call: TRBD2 (6 bases). Germline lookup yields CDR1 SQVTM and CDR2 ANQGSEA. The CDR3 length is 15 residues. The ends were cut back, 0 bases at V and 9 bases at J, with 21 bases in the middle. CDR3 sequence reads: CSVEDDAGRDMRQYF. The DNA for the CDR3 is TGCAGCGTTGAAGATGACGCGGGGCGCGATATGAGGCAGTACTTC.

This clonotype was seen once. The chain has TRBV20-1 and TRBJ2-1; TRBD1 matches at 8 bases. The CDR3 has 17 amino acids. Germline CDR1 is DFQATT and CDR2 is SNEGSKA (reference sequence). Unmatched junction bases numbered 15, after V lost 7 bases and J lost 1 base. CDR3 DNA sequence: TGCAGTGAGGGGGGACAGGAGCACCGGGCGTCCTACAATGAGCAGTTCTTC. The encoded protein is CSEGGQEHRASYNEQFF.

This clonotype was detected ten times or more. This sequence joins TRBV27 and TRBJ1-5, with no clear D. The CDR3 totals 15 residues. CDR1 is MNHEY, CDR2 SMNVEV, per germline (reference sequence). V lost 5 bases, J lost 1 base, and 12 bases lay in between. This chain's CDR3 is CASSQTSMSNQPQHF. DNA of the CDR3: TGTGCCAGCAGTCAAACTTCAATGAGCAATCAGCCCCAGCATTTT.

This clonotype qualifies as medium-sized. The V call is TRBV11-2, the J call TRBJ1-6, with TRBD1 matching 9 bases. The trim removed 4 bases at V and 8 bases at J, leaving 6 bases unmatched. The germline V gene has CDR1 SGHAT and CDR2 FQNNGV. There are 15 residues in the CDR3. The DNA for the CDR3 is TGTGCCAGCAGCTCCCTTACAGGGGGCTATTCACCCCTCCACTTT. This translates into CASSSLTGGYSPLHF.

Judged by abundance, this clonotype is medium-sized. V and J are TRBV5-1 and TRBJ2-7; 8 nucleotides match TRBD2. The CDR3 extends over 16 amino acids. Germline V gives CDR1 SGHRS, CDR2 YFSETQ. Losses at the gene ends were 4 bases for V and 0 bases for J; bases not matched to a gene: 9. This chain's CDR3 is CASSPLFGTSSYEQYF. The CDR3, as DNA: TGCGCCAGCAGCCCGCTCTTCGGGACTAGCTCCTACGAGCAGTACTTC.

This clonotype came up many times. V usage is TRBV20-1 and J usage is TRBJ1-2; no firm D call. This CDR3 comprises 13 residues. Trimming took 3 bases from V and 5 from J, leaving 13 bases between them. Germline V gene lookup returns CDR1 DFQATT and CDR2 SNEGSKA (reference sequence). The CDR3 sequence is CSARVLLNYGYTF. In DNA form, the CDR3 reads TGCAGTGCTAGGGTCTTGCTAAATTATGGCTACACCTTC.

This clonotype was recorded many times. A read error may explain this, as a much larger clone is one base away. The CDR3 DNA sequence: TGTGTCAGCAGCTTAATGAACACTGAAGCTTTCTTT. Protein: CVSSLMNTEAFF. J is TRBJ1-1 and V is TRBV7-2, with no clear D. There are 12 residues in the CDR3. Germline assignment: CDR1 SGHTA and CDR2 FQGNSA. Supplemented by reference TRBV7-2 and TRBJ1-1, the full variable domain reads GAGVSQSPSNKVTEKGKDVELRCDPISGHTALYWYRQSLGQGLEFLIYFQGNSAPDKSGLPSDRFSAERTGGSVSTLTIQRTQQEDSAVYLCVSSLMNTEAFFGQGTRLTVV.

The genes are TRBV20-1 and TRBJ2-7; D remains ambiguous. V gave up 4 bases and J gave up 1 base, with 11 bases separating them. The CDR3 runs 13 residues. The germline CDR1 and CDR2 sequences are DFQATT and SNEGSKA (reference sequence). CDR3 sequence: CSATVDQSYEQYF. The CDR3 nucleotides read TGCAGTGCTACCGTAGACCAATCCTACGAGCAGTACTTC.